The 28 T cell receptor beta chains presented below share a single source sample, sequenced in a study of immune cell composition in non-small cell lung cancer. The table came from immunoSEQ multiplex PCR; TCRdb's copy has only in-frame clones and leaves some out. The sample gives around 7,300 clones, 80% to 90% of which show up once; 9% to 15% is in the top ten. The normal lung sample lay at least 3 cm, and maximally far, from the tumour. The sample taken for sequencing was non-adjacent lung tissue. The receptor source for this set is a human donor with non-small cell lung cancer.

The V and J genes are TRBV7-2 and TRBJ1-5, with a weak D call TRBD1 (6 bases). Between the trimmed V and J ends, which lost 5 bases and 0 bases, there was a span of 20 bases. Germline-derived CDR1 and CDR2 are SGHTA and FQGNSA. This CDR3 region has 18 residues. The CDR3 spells CASSPVGGGPYSNQPQHF. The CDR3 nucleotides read TGTGCCAGCAGCCCCGTAGGGGGAGGGCCATATAGCAATCAGCCCCAGCATTTT. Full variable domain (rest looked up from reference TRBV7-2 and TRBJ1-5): GAGVSQSPSNKVTEKGKDVELRCDPISGHTALYWYRQSLGQGLEFLIYFQGNSAPDKSGLPSDRFSAERTGGSVSTLTIQRTQQEDSAVYLCASSPVGGGPYSNQPQHFGDGTRLSIL.

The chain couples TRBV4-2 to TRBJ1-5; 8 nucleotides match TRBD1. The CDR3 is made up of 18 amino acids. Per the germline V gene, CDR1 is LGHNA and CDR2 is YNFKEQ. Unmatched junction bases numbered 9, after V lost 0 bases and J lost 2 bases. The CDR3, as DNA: TGTGCCAGCAGCCAAGATCGCAGGGGGCGTGACGGCAATCAGCCCCAGCATTTT. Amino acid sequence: CASSQDRRGRDGNQPQHF.

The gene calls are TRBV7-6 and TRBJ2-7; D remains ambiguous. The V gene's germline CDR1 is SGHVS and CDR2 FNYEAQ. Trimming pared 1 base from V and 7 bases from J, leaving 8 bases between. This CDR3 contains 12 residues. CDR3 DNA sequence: TGTGCCAGCAGCTTAGAAGGAAGTGAGCAGTACTTC. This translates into CASSLEGSEQYF.

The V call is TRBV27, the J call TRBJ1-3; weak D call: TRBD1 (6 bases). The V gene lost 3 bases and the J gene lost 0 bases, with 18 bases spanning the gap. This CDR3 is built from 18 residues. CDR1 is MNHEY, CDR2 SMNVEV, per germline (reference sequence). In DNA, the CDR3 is TGTGCCAGCAGTTTCAGGGGCCCACGGGGGGACTCTGGAAACACCATATATTTT. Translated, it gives CASSFRGPRGDSGNTIYF.

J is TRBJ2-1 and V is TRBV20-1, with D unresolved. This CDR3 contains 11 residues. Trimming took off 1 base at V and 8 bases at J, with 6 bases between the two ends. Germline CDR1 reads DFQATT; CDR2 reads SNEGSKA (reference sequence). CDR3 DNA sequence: TGCAGTGCTAGAGGGATCGATGAGCAGTTCTTC. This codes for CSARGIDEQFF.

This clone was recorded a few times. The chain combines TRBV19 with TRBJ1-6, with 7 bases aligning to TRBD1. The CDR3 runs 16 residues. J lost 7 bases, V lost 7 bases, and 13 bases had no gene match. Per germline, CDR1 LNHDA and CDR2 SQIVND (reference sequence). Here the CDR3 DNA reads TGTGCCAGTACCACCCGACAGGGAAGCTTGAATTCACCCCTCCACTTT. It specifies CASTTRQGSLNSPLHF.

DNA for the CDR3: TGTGCCAGCAGCCCAGGGGGCTTGCACGAGCAGTACTTC. Translating it yields CASSPGGLHEQYF. This rearrangement joins TRBV2 to TRBJ2-7, with TRBD1 matching 8 bases. Germline CDR1 SNHLY, CDR2 FYNNEI. Unmatched junction bases numbered 6, after V lost 6 bases and J lost 5 bases. There are 13 residues in the CDR3.

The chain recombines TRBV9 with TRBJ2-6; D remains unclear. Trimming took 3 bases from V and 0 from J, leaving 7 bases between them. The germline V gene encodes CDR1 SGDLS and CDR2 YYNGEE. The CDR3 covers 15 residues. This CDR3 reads CASSEGYSGANVLTF. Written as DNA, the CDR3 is TGTGCCAGCAGCGAGGGATACTCTGGGGCCAACGTCCTGACTTTC.

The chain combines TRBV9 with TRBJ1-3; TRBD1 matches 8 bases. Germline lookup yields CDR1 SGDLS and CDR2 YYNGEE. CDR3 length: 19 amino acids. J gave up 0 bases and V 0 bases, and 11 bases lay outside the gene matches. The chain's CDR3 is CASSVATGTGAPSGNTIYF. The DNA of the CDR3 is TGTGCCAGCAGCGTAGCTACCGGGACAGGTGCCCCCTCTGGAAACACCATATATTTT. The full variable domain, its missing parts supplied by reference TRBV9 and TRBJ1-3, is DSGVTQTPKHLITATGQRVTLRCSPRSGDLSVYWYQQSLDQGLQFLIQYYNGEERAKGNILERFSAQQFPDLHSELNLSSLELGDSALYFCASSVATGTGAPSGNTIYFGEGSWLTVV.

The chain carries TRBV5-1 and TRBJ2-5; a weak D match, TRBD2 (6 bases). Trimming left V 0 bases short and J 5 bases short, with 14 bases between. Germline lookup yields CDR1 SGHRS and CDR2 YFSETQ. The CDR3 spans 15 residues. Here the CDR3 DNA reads TGCGCCAGCAGCTTGGGCTCGGGGGACGGGGAGACCCAGTACTTC. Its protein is CASSLGSGDGETQYF.

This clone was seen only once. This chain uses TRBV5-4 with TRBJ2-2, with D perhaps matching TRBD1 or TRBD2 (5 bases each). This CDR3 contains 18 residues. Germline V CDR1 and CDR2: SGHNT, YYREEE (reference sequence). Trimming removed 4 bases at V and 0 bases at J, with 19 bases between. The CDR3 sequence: CASSLGTGDLPNTGELFF. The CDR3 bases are TGTGCCAGCAGCCTCGGGACCGGCGACCTTCCGAACACCGGGGAGCTGTTTTTT.

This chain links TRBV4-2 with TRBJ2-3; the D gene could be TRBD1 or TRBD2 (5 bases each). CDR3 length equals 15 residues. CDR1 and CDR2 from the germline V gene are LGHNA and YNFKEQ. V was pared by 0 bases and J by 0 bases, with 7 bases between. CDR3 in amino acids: CASSQDEGSTDTQYF. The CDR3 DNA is TGTGCCAGCAGCCAAGATGAGGGGAGCACAGATACGCAGTATTTT.

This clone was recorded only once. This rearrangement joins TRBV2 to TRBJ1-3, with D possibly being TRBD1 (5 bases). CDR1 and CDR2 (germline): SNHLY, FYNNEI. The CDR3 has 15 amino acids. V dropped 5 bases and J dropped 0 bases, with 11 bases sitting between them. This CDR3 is CASSLQGLSGNTIYF. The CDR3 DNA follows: TGTGCCAGCAGTCTGCAGGGTCTCTCTGGAAACACCATATATTTT.

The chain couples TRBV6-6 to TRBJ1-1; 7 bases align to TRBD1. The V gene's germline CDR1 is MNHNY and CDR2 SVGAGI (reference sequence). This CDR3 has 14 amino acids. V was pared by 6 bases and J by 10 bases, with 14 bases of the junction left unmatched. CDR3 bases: TGTGCCAGCAGCAAACTCGGACAGGTGAGGGGAGCTTTCTTT. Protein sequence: CASSKLGQVRGAFF.

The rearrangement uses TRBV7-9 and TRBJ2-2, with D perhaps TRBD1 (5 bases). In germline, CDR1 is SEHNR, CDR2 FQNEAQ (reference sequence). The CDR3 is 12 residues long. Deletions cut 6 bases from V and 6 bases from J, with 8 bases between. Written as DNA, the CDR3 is TGTGCCAGCAGGCCAGGGTCCGGGGAGCTGTTTTTT. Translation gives CASRPGSGELFF.

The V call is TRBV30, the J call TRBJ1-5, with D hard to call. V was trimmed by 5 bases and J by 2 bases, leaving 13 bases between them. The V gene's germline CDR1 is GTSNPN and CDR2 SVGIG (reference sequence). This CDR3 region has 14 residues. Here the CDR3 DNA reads TGTGCCTGGTCAGCGGCCACCCGCAATCAGCCCCAGCATTTT. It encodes CAWSAATRNQPQHF.

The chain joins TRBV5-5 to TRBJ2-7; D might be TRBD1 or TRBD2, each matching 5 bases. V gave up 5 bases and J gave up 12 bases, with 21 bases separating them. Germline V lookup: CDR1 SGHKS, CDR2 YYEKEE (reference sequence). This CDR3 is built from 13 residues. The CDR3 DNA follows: TGTGCCAGCAGTAAATACCCGGGGCCTTGGGTGTACTTC. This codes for CASSKYPGPWVYF.

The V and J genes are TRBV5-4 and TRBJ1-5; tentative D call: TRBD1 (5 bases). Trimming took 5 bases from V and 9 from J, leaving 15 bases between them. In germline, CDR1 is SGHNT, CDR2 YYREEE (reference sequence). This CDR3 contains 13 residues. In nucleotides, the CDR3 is TGTGCCAGCAGTTTCGGGCCCGGGGGGCCCCAGCATTTT. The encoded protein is CASSFGPGGPQHF. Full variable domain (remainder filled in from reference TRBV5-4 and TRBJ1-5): ETGVTQSPTHLIKTRGQQVTLRCSSQSGHNTVSWYQQALGQGPQFIFQYYREEENGRGNFPPRFSGLQFPNYSSELNVNALELDDSALYLCASSFGPGGPQHFGDGTRLSIL.

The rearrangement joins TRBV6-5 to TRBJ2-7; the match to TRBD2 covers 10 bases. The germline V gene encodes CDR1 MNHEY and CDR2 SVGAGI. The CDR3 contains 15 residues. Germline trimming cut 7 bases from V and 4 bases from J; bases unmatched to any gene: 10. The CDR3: CASTHPASGGYEQYF. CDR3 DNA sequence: TGTGCCAGCACTCACCCGGCTAGCGGGGGTTACGAGCAGTACTTC.

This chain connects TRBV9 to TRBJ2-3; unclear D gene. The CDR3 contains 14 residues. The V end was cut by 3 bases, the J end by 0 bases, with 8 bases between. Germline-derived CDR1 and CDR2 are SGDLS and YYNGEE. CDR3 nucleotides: TGTGCCAGCAGCGCCCCGACTAGCACAGATACGCAGTATTTT. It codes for CASSAPTSTDTQYF.

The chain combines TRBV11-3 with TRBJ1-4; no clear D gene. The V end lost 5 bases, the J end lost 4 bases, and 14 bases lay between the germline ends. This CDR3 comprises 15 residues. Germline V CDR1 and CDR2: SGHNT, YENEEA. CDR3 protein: CASSTGNGVNEKLFF. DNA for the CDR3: TGTGCCAGCAGCACGGGAAATGGCGTTAATGAAAAACTGTTTTTT.

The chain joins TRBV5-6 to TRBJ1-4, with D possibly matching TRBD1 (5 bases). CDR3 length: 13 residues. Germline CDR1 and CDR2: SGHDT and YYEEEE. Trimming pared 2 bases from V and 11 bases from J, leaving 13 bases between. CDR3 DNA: TGTGCCAGCAGCTTATTGGAGGCAGGGAAACTGTTTTTT. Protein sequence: CASSLLEAGKLFF.

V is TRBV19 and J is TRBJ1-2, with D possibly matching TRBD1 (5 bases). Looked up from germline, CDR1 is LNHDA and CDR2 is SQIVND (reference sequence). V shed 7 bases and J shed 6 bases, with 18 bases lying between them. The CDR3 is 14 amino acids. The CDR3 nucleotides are TGTGCCAGTAAGGTCGGTTTGACAGCGCATGGCTACACCTTC. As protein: CASKVGLTAHGYTF.

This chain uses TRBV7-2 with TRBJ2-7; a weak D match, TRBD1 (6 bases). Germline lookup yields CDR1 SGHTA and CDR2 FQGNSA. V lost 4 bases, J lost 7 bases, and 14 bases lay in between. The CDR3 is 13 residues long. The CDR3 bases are TGTGCCAGCAGCTACCCAACAGGGCAAGAGCAGTACTTC. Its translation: CASSYPTGQEQYF. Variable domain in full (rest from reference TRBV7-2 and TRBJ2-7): GAGVSQSPSNKVTEKGKDVELRCDPISGHTALYWYRQSLGQGLEFLIYFQGNSAPDKSGLPSDRFSAERTGGSVSTLTIQRTQQEDSAVYLCASSYPTGQEQYFGPGTRLTVT.

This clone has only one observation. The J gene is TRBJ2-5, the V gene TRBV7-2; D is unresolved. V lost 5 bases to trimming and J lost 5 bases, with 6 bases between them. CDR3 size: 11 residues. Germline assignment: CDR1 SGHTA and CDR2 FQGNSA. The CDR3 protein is CASSAEETQYF. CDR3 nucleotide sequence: TGTGCCAGCAGCGCGGAGGAGACCCAGTACTTC.

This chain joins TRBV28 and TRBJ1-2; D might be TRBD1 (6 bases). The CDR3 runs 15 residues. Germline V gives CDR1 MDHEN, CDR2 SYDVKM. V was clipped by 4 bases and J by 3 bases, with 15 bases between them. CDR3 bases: TGTGCCAGCAGTTCCCCCGGGGGCTCGGACTATGGCTACACCTTC. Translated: CASSSPGGSDYGYTF.

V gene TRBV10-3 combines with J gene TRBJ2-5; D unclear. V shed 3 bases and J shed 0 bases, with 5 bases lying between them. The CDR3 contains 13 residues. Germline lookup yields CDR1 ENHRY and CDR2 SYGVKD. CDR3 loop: CAISDPNQETQYF. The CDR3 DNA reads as TGTGCCATCAGTGACCCCAACCAAGAGACCCAGTACTTC.

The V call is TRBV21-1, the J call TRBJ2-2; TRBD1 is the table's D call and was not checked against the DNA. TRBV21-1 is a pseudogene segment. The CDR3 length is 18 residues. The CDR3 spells CASSKDCRTGTFTGELFF. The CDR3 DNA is TGTGCCAGCAGCAAAGATTGCAGGACAGGCACCTTTACCGGGGAGCTGTTTTTT.